The 8 T cell receptor beta chains below all came from one sample that was sequenced in a study of monozygotic twins with inflammatory bowel disease. Using the 5' RACE reads, TCRdb records one entry per CDR3 protein without DNA. This table holds approximately 400,000 distinct CDR3 sequences. Sequenced material: blood. The receptors shown here come from a human donor with ulcerative colitis or Crohn's disease, or a healthy co-twin of an affected twin (not recorded which).

The V and J genes are TRBV28 and TRBJ2-3; the D gene TCRdb calls, TRBD1, cannot be checked with no DNA. This CDR3 is 14 amino acids long. CDR1 MDHEN and CDR2 SYDVKM come from the germline V gene. This CDR3 reads CASSKGQGSDTQYF. Filled out from reference TRBV28 and TRBJ2-3, the complete variable domain reads DVKVTQSSRYLVKRTGEKVFLECVQDMDHENMFWYRQDPGLGLRLIYFSYDVKMKEKGDIPEGYSVSREKKERFSLILESASTNQTSMYLCASSKGQGSDTQYFGPGTRLTVL.

This sequence joins TRBV20-1 and TRBJ2-3. This CDR3 contains 15 residues. Per the germline V gene, CDR1 is DFQATT and CDR2 is SNEGSKA (reference sequence). The CDR3 reads CSASNPGLSTDTQYF.

The V call is TRBV12-3 or TRBV12-4, the J call TRBJ1-1; the TCRdb call, TRBD1, lacks DNA for checking. The CDR3 is 13 residues long. The CDR3 sequence: CASSLDRDTEAFF.

The CDR3 spells CASSIFEGGHEQFF. V and J are TRBV7-3 and TRBJ2-1; TCRdb names TRBD1, which stays unverified in the absence of DNA. The CDR3 runs to 14 residues. The V gene's germline CDR1 is SGHTA and CDR2 FQGTGA.

The chain's CDR3 is CASSPLDGELFF. This chain joins TRBV3-1 and TRBJ2-2. The CDR3 totals 12 residues. Per the germline V gene, CDR1 is LGHDT and CDR2 is YNNKEL (reference sequence).

The rearrangement uses TRBV7-9 and TRBJ1-2. This CDR3 region has 14 residues. Germline V gene sequence: CDR1 SEHNR, CDR2 FQNEAQ (reference sequence). The CDR3 sequence is CASSLAPRKRGYTF.

The chain uses TRBV19 and TRBJ2-2; TCRdb gives TRBD1 as the D gene, but with no DNA this cannot be confirmed. Germline V gene data show CDR1 as LNHDA and CDR2 as SQIVND (reference sequence). This CDR3 contains 17 residues. The CDR3 is CASSIRDRPSSTGELFF.

The genes are TRBV7-2 and TRBJ2-1; without DNA, the TCRdb call of TRBD1 cannot be checked. CDR3 size: 14 residues. The germline V gene encodes CDR1 SGHTA and CDR2 FQGNSA. The chain's CDR3 is CASTGQSSYNEQFF. Using reference TRBV7-2 and TRBJ2-1 for the parts outside the CDR3, the full variable domain is GAGVSQSPSNKVTEKGKDVELRCDPISGHTALYWYRQSLGQGLEFLIYFQGNSAPDKSGLPSDRFSAERTGGSVSTLTIQRTQQEDSAVYLCASTGQSSYNEQFFGPGTRLTVL.